The table lists the clone carrying this T cell receptor (beta chain) with many counts. Germline-derived CDR1 and CDR2 are SGHTA and FQGTGA. The CDR3 runs to 14 residues. Unmatched junction bases numbered 7, after V lost 5 bases and J lost 9 bases. These data come from a study of T cells after yellow fever vaccination. A single record per CDR3 protein comes from TCRdb applying MiXCR to the 5' RACE reads. Among about 320,000 distinct CDR3 sequences, around 7.3% were seen once, and the ten largest hold 18%. This chain connects TRBV7-3 to TRBJ2-1; TRBD2 agrees at 10 bases. The sequence was obtained from a man in his late teens or twenties who received the YFV17D yellow fever vaccine. Sequencing was performed on PBMCs, taken more than 40 days after the first yellow fever vaccination. CDR3 DNA: TGTGCCAGCAGCCCAAGCGGGGGGGCGGTTGAGCAGTTCTTC. Protein: CASSPSGGAVEQFF.